The next 8 T cell receptor beta chains were all read from a single sample in a study of PD-L1 blockade in urothelial cancer. This table comes from immunoSEQ multiplex PCR, and its TCRdb copy is limited to in-frame clones, with some not included. There are 35,000 to 50,000 clones in the sample; 70% to 85% occur only once, and more than 2.5% lies in the top ten. The sample was PBMCs, taken around atezolizumab (anti-PD-L1) treatment. Source of these receptors: a man between 65 and 79 years old with urothelial cancer.

The chain carries TRBV10-3 and TRBJ1-1; D is undetermined. Germline CDR1 reads ENHRY; CDR2 reads SYGVKD. The V end was cut by 5 bases, the J end by 0 bases, with 13 bases between. The CDR3 runs to 15 residues. The CDR3 DNA sequence: TGTGCCATCAGTTCTTCGGCGGACTTGAACACTGAAGCTTTCTTT. Its protein is CAISSSADLNTEAFF.

The chain employs TRBV7-9 and TRBJ2-1; D not certain. The CDR3 totals 16 residues. V shed 4 bases and J shed 0 bases, with 13 bases lying between them. Germline CDR1 and CDR2: SEHNR and FQNEAQ (reference sequence). CDR3 coding DNA: TGTGCCAGCAGCTCAGAGCAGTGGGCCTCCTACAATGAGCAGTTCTTC. This codes for CASSSEQWASYNEQFF. Supplemented by reference TRBV7-9 and TRBJ2-1, the full variable domain reads DTGVSQNPRHKITKRGQNVTFRCDPISEHNRLYWYRQTLGQGPEFLTYFQNEAQLEKSRLLSDRFSAERPKGSFSTLEIQRTEQGDSAMYLCASSSEQWASYNEQFFGPGTRLTVL.

V usage is TRBV5-1 and J usage is TRBJ2-7, with 9 bases fitting TRBD2. The CDR3 is made up of 15 amino acids. Germline loops: CDR1 SGHRS, CDR2 YFSETQ. The trim removed 2 bases at V and 5 bases at J, leaving 8 bases unmatched. CDR3 protein: CASSFLRTSENEQYF. CDR3 nucleotides: TGCGCCAGCAGCTTTCTCAGGACTAGCGAAAACGAGCAGTACTTC.

This clone was counted between two and nine times. The chain is built from TRBV9 and TRBJ1-4, with D tentatively TRBD1 (6 bases). The germline V gene encodes CDR1 SGDLS and CDR2 YYNGEE. Trimming removed 4 bases from V and 5 bases from J, with 9 bases in between. The CDR3 has 13 amino acids. The CDR3 here is CASSKGGNEKLFF. As DNA, the CDR3 is TGTGCCAGCAGCAAAGGGGGAAATGAAAAACTGTTTTTT.

The gene calls are TRBV7-2 and TRBJ1-2, with 8 nucleotides matching TRBD1. The germline V gene encodes CDR1 SGHTA and CDR2 FQGNSA. J gave up 0 bases and V 3 bases, and 6 bases lay outside the gene matches. CDR3 length equals 16 residues. The CDR3 coding sequence is TGTGCCAGCAGCTTCCAAACAGGGGGGACTAACTATGGCTACACCTTC. Amino acids: CASSFQTGGTNYGYTF.

The CDR3 loop reads CASSQGPASNEKLFF. In DNA form, the CDR3 reads TGCGCCAGCAGCCAGGGGCCCGCATCTAATGAAAAACTGTTTTTT. The chain uses TRBV5-1 and TRBJ1-4; D is perhaps TRBD1 (6 bases). V was clipped by 4 bases and J by 3 bases, with 13 bases between them. This CDR3 region has 15 residues. Germline CDR1 reads SGHRS; CDR2 reads YFSETQ.

J is TRBJ1-4 and V is TRBV23-1, with 9 bases fitting TRBD1. TRBV23-1 is annotated as an ORF whose role is uncertain. The CDR3 is 21 residues long. V dropped 4 bases and J dropped 0; count of bases not matched to a gene: 18. CDR3 DNA: TGCGCCAGCAGTCCTTTACCCCCCGGGACAGGGAAAACGTCAACTAATGAAAAACTGTTTTTT. It is translated as CASSPLPPGTGKTSTNEKLFF.

The chain recombines TRBV21-1 with TRBJ1-5; TRBD1 is the table's D call, not checked against the DNA. TRBV21-1 is annotated as a pseudogene. There are 21 residues in the CDR3. The CDR3 protein is CASSNKGSSTSPGQHNQPQHF. The CDR3, as DNA: TGTGCCAGCAGCAATAAAGGGTCATCGACCTCCCCTGGACAGCACAATCAGCCCCAGCATTTT.